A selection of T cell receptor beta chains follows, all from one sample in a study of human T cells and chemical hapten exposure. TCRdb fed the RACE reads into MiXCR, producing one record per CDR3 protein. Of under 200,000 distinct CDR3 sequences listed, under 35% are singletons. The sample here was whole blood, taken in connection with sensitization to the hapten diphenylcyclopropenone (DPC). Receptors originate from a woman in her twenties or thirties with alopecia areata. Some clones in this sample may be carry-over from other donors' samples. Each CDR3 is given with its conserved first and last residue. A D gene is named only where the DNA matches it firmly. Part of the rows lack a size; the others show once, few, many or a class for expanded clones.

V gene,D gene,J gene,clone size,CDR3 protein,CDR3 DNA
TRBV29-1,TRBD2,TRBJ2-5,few,CSVLGLGQETQYF,TGCAGCGTTTTAGGACTAGGTCAAGAGACCCAGTACTTC
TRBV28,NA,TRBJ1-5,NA,CASSLSRASNQPQHF,TGTGCCAGCAGCCTCAGTAGGGCAAGTAATCAGCCCCAGCATTTT
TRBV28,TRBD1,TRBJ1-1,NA,CASSFKGAPWTEAFF,TGTGCCAGCAGTTTTAAGGGGGCACCGTGGACTGAAGCTTTCTTT
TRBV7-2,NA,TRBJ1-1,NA,CASSLGGSLGNTEAFF,TGTGCCAGCAGCTTAGGGGGAAGCCTCGGGAACACTGAAGCTTTCTTT
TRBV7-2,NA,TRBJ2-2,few,CASSKRVNTGELFF,TGTGCCAGCAGCAAAAGGGTGAACACCGGGGAGCTGTTTTTT
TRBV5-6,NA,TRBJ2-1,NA,CASSSTGSGYNEQFF,TGTGCCAGCAGCTCCACAGGGTCGGGGTACAATGAGCAGTTCTTC
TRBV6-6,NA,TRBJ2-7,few,CASGFIYEQYF,TGTGCCAGCGGATTTATCTACGAGCAGTACTTC
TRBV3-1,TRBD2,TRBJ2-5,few,CASSQDITGLAGGRETQYF,TGTGCCAGCAGCCAAGATATAACCGGACTAGCGGGGGGAAGAGAGACCCAGTACTTC
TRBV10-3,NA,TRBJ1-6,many,CAARPDDSPLHF,TGTGCCGCTAGGCCGGATGATTCACCCCTCCACTTT
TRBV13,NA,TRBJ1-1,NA,CASSLAGLMALNTEAFF,TGTGCCAGCAGCCTAGCCGGCCTGATGGCTTTGAACACTGAAGCTTTCTTT
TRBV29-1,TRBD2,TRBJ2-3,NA,CSVVREWADTQYF,TGCAGCGTTGTGCGGGAGTGGGCAGATACGCAGTATTTT
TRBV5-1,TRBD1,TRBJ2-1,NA,CASSLALSTGFDEQFF,TGCGCCAGCAGCTTGGCCCTCTCGACAGGGTTCGATGAGCAGTTCTTC
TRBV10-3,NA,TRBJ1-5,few,CAISEGAGQPQHF,TGTGCCATCAGTGAGGGGGCAGGGCAGCCCCAGCATTTT
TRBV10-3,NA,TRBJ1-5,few,CAITEGLGQPQHF,TGTGCCATCACCGAGGGTTTGGGTCAGCCCCAGCATTTT
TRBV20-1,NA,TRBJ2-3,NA,CSAGGATGGFWTDTQYF,TGCAGTGCTGGCGGTGCGACCGGGGGTTTTTGGACAGATACGCAGTATTTT
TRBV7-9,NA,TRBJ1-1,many,CASSFRDGDTEAFF,TGTGCCAGCAGCTTCAGGGATGGTGACACTGAAGCTTTCTTT
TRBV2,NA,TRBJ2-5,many,CASSETFKGTQYF,TGTGCCAGCAGTGAAACCTTCAAAGGGACCCAGTACTTC
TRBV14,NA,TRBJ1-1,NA,CASSQQTSTEAFF,TGTGCCAGCAGCCAACAAACAAGCACTGAAGCTTTCTTT
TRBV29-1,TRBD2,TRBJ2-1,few,CSGRGDNEQFF,TGCAGCGGACGGGGGGATAATGAGCAGTTCTTC
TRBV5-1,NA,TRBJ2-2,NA,CASSWSAMELFF,TGCGCCAGCAGCTGGAGCGCCATGGAGCTGTTTTTT
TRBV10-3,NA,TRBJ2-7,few,CAISEIAEGTYEQYF,TGTGCCATCAGTGAAATTGCAGAGGGAACCTACGAGCAGTACTTC
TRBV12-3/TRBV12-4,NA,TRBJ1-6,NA,CASSLSSTRPHSPLHF,TGTGCCAGCAGTCTTAGCTCGACAAGGCCACATTCACCCCTCCACTTT
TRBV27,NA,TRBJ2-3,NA,CASSYRVPFTDTQYF,TGTGCCAGCAGTTACAGGGTTCCCTTCACAGATACGCAGTATTTT
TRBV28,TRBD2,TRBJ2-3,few,CASGSGRTDTQYF,TGTGCCTCAGGGAGCGGGAGAACAGATACGCAGTATTTT
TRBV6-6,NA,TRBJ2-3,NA,CASARVRTDTQYF,TGTGCCAGTGCACGGGTCCGCACAGATACGCAGTATTTT
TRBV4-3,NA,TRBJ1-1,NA,CASSQDPRVRMNTEAFF,TGCGCCAGCAGCCAAGATCCCAGGGTAAGGATGAACACTGAAGCTTTCTTT
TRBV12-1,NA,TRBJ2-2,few,CASSSTGRNTGELFF,TGTGCCAGCAGCTCGACAGGGCGTAACACCGGGGAGCTGTTTTTT
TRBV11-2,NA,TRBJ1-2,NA,CASSREGLFYGYTF,TGTGCCAGCAGTCGAGAGGGGTTATTCTATGGCTACACCTTC
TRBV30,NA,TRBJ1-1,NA,CAWSEARGMNTEAFF,TGTGCCTGGAGTGAGGCACGGGGAATGAACACTGAAGCTTTCTTT
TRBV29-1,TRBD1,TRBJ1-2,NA,CSVYEQGAGGYTF,TGCAGCGTCTATGAACAGGGGGCAGGTGGCTACACCTTC
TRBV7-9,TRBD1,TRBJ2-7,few,CASNDRGHEQYF,TGTGCCAGCAACGACAGGGGACACGAGCAGTACTTC
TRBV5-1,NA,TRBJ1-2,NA,CASSLDPGVYGYTF,TGCGCCAGCAGCTTGGATCCAGGGGTCTATGGCTACACCTTC
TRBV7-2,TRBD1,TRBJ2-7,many,CASSSGQGTYEQYF,TGTGCCAGCAGCTCCGGACAGGGAACCTACGAGCAGTACTTC
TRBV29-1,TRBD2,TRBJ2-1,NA,CSARTSGGNEQFF,TGCAGCGCTAGGACTAGCGGGGGGAATGAGCAGTTCTTC
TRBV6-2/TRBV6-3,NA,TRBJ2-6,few,CASSQRTDLSPSERANVLTF,TGTGCCAGCAGCCAAAGGACAGACCTATCTCCCTCTGAACGGGCCAACGTCCTGACTTTC
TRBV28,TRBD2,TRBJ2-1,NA,CASSLQRASGVLGEQFF,TGTGCCAGCAGTTTACAAAGGGCTAGCGGGGTCCTGGGTGAGCAGTTCTTC
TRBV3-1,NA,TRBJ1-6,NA,CASSPTADKAPLHF,TGTGCCAGCAGCCCTACCGCGGACAAAGCACCCCTCCACTTT
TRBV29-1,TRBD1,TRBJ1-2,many,CSGATGRTPFDYGYTF,TGCAGCGGAGCGACAGGGCGCACTCCCTTCGACTATGGCTACACCTTC
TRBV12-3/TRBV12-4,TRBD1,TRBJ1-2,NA,CASRQGGDYGYTF,TGTGCCAGCAGACAGGGGGGGGACTATGGCTACACCTTC
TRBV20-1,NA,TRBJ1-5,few,CSAIPIPSGNQPQHF,TGCAGTGCTATCCCCATTCCCAGTGGCAATCAGCCCCAGCATTTT
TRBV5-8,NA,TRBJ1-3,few,CASSFSGNTIYF,TGTGCCAGCAGCTTCTCAGGAAACACCATATATTTT
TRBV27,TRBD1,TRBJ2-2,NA,CASSLDAGTGGELFF,TGTGCCAGCAGTTTAGATGCCGGGACAGGGGGGGAGCTGTTTTTT
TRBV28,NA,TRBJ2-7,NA,CASSLHSGPYEQYF,TGTGCCAGCAGTTTACATAGTGGGCCCTACGAGCAGTACTTC
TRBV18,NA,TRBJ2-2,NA,CASSRTQDTGELFF,TGTGCCAGCTCAAGAACACAGGACACCGGGGAGCTGTTTTTT
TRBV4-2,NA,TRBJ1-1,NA,CASSHRRGPGTEAFF,TGTGCCAGCAGCCATCGAAGGGGCCCTGGCACTGAAGCTTTCTTT